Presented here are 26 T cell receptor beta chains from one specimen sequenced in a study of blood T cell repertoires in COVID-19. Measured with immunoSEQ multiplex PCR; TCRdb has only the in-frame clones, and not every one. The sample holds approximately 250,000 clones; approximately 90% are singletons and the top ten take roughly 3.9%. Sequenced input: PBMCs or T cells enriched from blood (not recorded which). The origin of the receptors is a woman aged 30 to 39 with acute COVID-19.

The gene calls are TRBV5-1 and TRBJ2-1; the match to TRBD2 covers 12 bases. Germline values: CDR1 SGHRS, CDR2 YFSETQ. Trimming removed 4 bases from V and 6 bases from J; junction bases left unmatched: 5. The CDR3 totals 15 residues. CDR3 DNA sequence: TGCGCCAGCAGCGGGGGACTAGCGGGTATCAATGAGCAGTTCTTC. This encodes CASSGGLAGINEQFF.

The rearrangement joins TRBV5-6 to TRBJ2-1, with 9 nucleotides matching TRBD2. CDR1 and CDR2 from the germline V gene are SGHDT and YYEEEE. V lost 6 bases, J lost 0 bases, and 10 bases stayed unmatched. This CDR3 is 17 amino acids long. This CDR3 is CASTRYSGSSSYNEQFF. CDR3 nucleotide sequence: TGTGCCAGCACCCGGTATAGCGGGAGTAGCTCCTACAATGAGCAGTTCTTC.

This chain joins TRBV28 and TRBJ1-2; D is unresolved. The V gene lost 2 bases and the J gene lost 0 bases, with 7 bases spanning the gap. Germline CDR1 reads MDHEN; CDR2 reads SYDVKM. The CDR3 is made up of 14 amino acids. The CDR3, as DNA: TGTGCCAGCAGTTTAGACGGAGCTAACTATGGCTACACCTTC. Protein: CASSLDGANYGYTF.

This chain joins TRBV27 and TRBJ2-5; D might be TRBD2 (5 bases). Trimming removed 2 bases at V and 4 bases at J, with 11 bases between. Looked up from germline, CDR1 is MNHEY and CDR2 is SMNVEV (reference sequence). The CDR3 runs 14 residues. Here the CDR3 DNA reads TGTGCCAGCAGTTTAGTGCGGGCGGGAGAGACCCAGTACTTC. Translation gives CASSLVRAGETQYF.

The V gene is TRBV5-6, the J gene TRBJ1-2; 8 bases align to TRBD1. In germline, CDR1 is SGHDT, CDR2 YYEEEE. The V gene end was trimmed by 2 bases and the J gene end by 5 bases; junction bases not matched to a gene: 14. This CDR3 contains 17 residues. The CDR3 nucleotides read TGTGCCAGCAGCTTTCCAGGGGACAGGAGTCAGCTATATGGCTACACCTTC. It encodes CASSFPGDRSQLYGYTF.

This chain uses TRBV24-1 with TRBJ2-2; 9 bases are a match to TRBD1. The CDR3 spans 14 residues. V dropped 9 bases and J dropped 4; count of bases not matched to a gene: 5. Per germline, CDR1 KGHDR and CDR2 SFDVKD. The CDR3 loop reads CATQGQGGTGELFF. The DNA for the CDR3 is TGTGCCACCCAGGGACAGGGAGGCACCGGGGAGCTGTTTTTT.

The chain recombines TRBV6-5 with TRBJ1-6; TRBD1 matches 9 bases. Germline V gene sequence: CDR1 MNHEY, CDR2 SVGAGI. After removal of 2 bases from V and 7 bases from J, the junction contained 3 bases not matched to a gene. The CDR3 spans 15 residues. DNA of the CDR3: TGTGCCAGCAGTTACGACAGGGGGGTGAATTCACCCCTCCACTTT. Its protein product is CASSYDRGVNSPLHF.

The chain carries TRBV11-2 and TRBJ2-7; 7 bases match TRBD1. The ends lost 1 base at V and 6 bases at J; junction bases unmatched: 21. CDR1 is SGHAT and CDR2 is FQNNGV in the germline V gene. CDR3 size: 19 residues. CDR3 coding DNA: TGTGCCAGCAGCTTAGTCAACCCCCGAACCGGGACAGTCATAATCGAGCAGTACTTC. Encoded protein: CASSLVNPRTGTVIIEQYF.

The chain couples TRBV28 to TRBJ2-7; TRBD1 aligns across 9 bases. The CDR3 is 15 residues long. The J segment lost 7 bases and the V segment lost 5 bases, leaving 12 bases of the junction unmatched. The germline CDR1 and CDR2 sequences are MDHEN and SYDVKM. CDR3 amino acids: CASSPPGTGSGEQYF. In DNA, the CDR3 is TGTGCCAGCAGTCCCCCCGGGACAGGGTCTGGGGAGCAGTACTTC. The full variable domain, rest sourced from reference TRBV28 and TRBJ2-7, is DVKVTQSSRYLVKRTGEKVFLECVQDMDHENMFWYRQDPGLGLRLIYFSYDVKMKEKGDIPEGYSVSREKKERFSLILESASTNQTSMYLCASSPPGTGSGEQYFGPGTRLTVT.

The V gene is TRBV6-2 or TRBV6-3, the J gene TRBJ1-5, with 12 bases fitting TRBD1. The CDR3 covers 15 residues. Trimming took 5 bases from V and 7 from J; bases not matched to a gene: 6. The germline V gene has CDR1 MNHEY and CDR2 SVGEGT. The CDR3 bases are TGTGCCAGCAGTCGGGACAGGGGGCAGGAACAGCCCCAGCATTTT. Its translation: CASSRDRGQEQPQHF.

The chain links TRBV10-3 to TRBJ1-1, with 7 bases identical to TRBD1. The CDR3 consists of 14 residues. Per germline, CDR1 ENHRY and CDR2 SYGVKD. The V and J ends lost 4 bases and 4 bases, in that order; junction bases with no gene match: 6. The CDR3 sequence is CAISGNRDSTEAFF. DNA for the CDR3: TGTGCCATCAGTGGGAACAGGGACAGCACTGAAGCTTTCTTT.

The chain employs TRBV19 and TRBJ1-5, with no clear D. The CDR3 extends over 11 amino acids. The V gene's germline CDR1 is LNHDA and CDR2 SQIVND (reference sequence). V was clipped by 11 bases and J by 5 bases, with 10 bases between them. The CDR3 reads CAGEGDQPQHF. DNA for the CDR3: TGTGCCGGCGAGGGAGATCAGCCCCAGCATTTT.

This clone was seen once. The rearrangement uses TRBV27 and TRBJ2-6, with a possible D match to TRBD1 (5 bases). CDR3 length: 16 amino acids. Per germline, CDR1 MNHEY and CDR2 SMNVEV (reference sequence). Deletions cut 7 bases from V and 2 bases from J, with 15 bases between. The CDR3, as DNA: TGTGCCAGCACCGAGATAGGGGCGCCTGGGGCCAACGTCCTGACTTTC. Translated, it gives CASTEIGAPGANVLTF.

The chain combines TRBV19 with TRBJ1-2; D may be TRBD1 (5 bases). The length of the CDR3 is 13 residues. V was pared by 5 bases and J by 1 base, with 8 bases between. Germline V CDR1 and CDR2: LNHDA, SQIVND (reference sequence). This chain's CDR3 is CASSSQVNYGYTF. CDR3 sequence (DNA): TGTGCCAGTAGTTCACAGGTTAACTATGGCTACACCTTC.

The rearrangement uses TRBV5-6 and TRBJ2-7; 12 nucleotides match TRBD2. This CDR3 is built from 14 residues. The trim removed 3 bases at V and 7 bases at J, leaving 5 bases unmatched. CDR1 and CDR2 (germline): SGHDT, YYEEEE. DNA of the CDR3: TGTGCCAGCAGCTCGACTAGCGGGAGTAGAGAGCAGTACTTC. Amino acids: CASSSTSGSREQYF.

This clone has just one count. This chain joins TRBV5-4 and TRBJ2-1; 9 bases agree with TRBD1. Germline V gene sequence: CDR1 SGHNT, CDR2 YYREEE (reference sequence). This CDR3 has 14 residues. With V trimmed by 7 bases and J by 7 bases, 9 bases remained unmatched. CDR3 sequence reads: CASFHGTGSNEQFF. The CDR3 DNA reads TGTGCCAGCTTTCACGGGACAGGGAGTAATGAGCAGTTCTTC. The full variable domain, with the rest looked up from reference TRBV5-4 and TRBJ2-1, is ETGVTQSPTHLIKTRGQQVTLRCSSQSGHNTVSWYQQALGQGPQFIFQYYREEENGRGNFPPRFSGLQFPNYSSELNVNALELDDSALYLCASFHGTGSNEQFFGPGTRLTVL.

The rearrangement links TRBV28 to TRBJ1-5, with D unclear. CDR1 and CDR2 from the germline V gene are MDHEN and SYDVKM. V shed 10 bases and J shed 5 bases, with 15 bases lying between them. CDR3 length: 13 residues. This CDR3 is CATIPDGDQPQHF. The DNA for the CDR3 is TGTGCCACCATCCCAGACGGGGATCAGCCCCAGCATTTT.

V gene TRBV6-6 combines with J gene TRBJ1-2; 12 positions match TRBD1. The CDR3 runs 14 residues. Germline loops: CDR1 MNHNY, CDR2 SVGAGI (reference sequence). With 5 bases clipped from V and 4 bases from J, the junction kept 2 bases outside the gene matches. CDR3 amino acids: CASSGTGGSYGYTF. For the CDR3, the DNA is TGTGCCAGCAGTGGGACAGGGGGCAGCTATGGCTACACCTTC.

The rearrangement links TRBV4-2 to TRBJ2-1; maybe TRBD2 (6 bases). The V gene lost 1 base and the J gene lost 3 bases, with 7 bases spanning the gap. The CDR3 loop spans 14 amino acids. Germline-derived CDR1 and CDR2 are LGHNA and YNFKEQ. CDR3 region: CASSQGGVYNEQFF. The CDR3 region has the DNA TGTGCCAGCAGCCAAGGGGGGGTCTACAATGAGCAGTTCTTC.

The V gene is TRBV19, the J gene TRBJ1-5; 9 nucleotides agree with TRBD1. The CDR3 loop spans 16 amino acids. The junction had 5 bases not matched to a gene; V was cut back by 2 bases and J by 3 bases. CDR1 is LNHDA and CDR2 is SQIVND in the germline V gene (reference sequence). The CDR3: CASSIPGQGTNQPQHF. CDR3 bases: TGTGCCAGTAGTATACCGGGACAGGGTACCAATCAGCCCCAGCATTTT.

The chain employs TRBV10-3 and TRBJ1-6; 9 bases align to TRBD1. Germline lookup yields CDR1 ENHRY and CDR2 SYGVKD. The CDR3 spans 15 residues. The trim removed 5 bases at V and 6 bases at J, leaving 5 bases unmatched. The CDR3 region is CAISLGTGTNSPLHF. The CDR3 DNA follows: TGTGCCATCAGTCTGGGGACAGGGACTAATTCACCCCTCCACTTT.

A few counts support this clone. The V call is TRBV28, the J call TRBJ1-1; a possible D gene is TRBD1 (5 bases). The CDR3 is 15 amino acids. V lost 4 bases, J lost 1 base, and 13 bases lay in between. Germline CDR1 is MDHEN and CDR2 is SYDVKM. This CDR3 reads CASSSGGGKNTEAFF. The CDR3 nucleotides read TGTGCCAGCAGTTCCGGGGGAGGGAAGAACACTGAAGCTTTCTTT.

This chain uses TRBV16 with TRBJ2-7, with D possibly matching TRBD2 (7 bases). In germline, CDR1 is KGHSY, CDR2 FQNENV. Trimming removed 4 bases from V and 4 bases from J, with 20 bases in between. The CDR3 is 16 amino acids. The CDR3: CASSPLWGGARYEQYF. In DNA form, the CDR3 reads TGTGCCAGCAGCCCCCTATGGGGGGGGGCTAGGTACGAGCAGTACTTC. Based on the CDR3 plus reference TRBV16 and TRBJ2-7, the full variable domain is GEEVAQTPKHLVRGEGQKAKLYCAPIKGHSYVFWYQQVLKNEFKFLISFQNENVFDETGMPKERFSAKCLPNSPCSLEIQATKLEDSAVYFCASSPLWGGARYEQYFGPGTRLTVT.

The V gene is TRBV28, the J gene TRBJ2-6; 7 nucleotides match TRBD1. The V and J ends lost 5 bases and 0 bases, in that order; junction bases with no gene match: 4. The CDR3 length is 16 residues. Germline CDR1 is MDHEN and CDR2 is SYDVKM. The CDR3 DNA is TGTGCCAGCAGTCGGGACAGACCCTCTGGGGCCAACGTCCTGACTTTC. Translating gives CASSRDRPSGANVLTF. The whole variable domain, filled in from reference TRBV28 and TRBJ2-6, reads DVKVTQSSRYLVKRTGEKVFLECVQDMDHENMFWYRQDPGLGLRLIYFSYDVKMKEKGDIPEGYSVSREKKERFSLILESASTNQTSMYLCASSRDRPSGANVLTFGAGSRLTVL.

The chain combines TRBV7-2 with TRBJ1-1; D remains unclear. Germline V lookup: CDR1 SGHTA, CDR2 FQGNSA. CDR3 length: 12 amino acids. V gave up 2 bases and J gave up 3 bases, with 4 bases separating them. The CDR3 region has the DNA TGTGCCAGCAGCTTACCTCACACTGAAGCTTTCTTT. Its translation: CASSLPHTEAFF. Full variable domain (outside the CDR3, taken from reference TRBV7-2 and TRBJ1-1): GAGVSQSPSNKVTEKGKDVELRCDPISGHTALYWYRQSLGQGLEFLIYFQGNSAPDKSGLPSDRFSAERTGGSVSTLTIQRTQQEDSAVYLCASSLPHTEAFFGQGTRLTVV.

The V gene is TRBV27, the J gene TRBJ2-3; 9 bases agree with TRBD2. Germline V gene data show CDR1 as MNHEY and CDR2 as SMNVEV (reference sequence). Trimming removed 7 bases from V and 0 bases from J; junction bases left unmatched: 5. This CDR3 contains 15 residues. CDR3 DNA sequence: TGTGCCAGCACCCTAGCGGGACTTAGCACAGATACGCAGTATTTT. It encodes CASTLAGLSTDTQYF.